This TCR beta chain was sequenced in a study of cytomegalovirus exposure and HLA in healthy donors. General study findings and limits: Earlier findings revealed that most TCR beta V segments proved productive either about 87% or about 30% of the time. Within the data, a cluster of highly shared sequence variants was likely a sequencing artifact. In vitro testing confirmed a few CMV-associated chains as specific for CMV antigens.

With 60 Vbeta and 13 Jbeta primers, the PCR was carried out. Assay: immunoSEQ multiplex PCR; the TCRdb copy retains only in-frame clones and omits some. The sample includes roughly 200,000 clones, almost 85% of them seen just once. With regard to this clone: As yet, its antigen is unknown.

Trimming removed 2 bases at V and 9 bases at J, with 21 bases between. The CDR3 runs 15 residues. The germline V gene has CDR1 SGHKS and CDR2 YYEKEE (reference sequence). The sample consisted of PBMCs. The chain links TRBV5-5 to TRBJ2-7; weak D call: TRBD2 (6 bases). This TCR came from a woman between 35 and 50 years old in good health and CMV-seronegative. The chain's CDR3 is CASSFPGTPHDWQYF. The DNA for the CDR3 is TGTGCCAGCAGCTTCCCCGGGACTCCGCACGATTGGCAGTACTTC.